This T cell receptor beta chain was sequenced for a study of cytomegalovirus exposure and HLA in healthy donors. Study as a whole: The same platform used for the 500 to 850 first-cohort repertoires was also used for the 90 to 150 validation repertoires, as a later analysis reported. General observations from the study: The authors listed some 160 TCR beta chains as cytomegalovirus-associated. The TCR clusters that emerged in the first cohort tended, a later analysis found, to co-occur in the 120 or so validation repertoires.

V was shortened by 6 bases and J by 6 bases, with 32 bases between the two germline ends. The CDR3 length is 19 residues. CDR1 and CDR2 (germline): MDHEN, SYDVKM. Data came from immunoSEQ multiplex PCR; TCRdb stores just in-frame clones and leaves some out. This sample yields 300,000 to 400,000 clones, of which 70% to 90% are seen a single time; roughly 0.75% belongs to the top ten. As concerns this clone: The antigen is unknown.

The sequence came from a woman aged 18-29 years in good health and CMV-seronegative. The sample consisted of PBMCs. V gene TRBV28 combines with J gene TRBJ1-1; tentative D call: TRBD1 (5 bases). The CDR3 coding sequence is TGTGCCAGCAGACTTTACGCTATCCTGGGGCAGGGCAGGGAGGCTGAAGCTTTCTTT. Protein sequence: CASRLYAILGQGREAEAFF.